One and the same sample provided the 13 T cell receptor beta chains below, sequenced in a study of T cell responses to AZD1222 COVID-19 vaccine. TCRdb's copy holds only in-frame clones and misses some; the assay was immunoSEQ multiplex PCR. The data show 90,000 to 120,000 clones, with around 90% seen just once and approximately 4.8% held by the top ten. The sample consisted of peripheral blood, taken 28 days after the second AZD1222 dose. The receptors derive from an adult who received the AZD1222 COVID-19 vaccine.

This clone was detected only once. Written as DNA, the CDR3 is TGTGCCAGCAGTCTTGGACCTGAAGCTTTCTTT. Encoded protein: CASSLGPEAFF. The genes are TRBV12-3 or TRBV12-4 and TRBJ1-1; D is unclear. The V and J ends lost 5 bases and 6 bases respectively, with 7 bases between them. This CDR3 spans 11 amino acids.

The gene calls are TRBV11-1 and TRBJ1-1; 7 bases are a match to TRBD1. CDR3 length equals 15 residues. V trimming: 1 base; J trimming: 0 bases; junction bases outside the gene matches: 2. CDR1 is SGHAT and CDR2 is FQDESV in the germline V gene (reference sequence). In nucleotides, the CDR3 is TGTGCCAGCAGCTTAGAGGGGGCCATGAACACTGAAGCTTTCTTT. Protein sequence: CASSLEGAMNTEAFF. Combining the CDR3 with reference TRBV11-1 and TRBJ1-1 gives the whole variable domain EAEVAQSPRYKITEKSQAVAFWCDPISGHATLYWYRQILGQGPELLVQFQDESVVDDSQLPKDRFSAERLKGVDSTLKIQPAELGDSAMYLCASSLEGAMNTEAFFGQGTRLTVV.

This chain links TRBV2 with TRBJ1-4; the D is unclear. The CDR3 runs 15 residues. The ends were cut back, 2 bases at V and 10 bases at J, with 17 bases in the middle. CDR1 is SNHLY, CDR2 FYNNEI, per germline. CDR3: CASSESLSMGGKLFF. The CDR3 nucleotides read TGTGCCAGCAGTGAATCTTTATCAATGGGAGGAAAACTGTTTTTT.

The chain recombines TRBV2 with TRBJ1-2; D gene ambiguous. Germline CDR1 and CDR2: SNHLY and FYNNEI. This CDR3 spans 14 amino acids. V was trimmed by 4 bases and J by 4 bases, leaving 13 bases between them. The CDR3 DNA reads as TGTGCCAGCAGTGGTGAGCTTGCAGGCTATGGCTACACCTTC. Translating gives CASSGELAGYGYTF.

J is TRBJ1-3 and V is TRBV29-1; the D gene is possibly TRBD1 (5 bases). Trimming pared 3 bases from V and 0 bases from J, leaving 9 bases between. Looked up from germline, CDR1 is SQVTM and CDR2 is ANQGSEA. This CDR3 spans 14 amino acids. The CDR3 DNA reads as TGCAGCGTTGACGGACACAACTCTGGAAACACCATATATTTT. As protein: CSVDGHNSGNTIYF.

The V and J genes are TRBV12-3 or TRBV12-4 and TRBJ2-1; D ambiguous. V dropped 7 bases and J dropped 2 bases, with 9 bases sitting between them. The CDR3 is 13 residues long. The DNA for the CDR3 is TGTGCCAGCACACTCTTGGCCTACAATGAGCAGTTCTTC. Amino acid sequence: CASTLLAYNEQFF.

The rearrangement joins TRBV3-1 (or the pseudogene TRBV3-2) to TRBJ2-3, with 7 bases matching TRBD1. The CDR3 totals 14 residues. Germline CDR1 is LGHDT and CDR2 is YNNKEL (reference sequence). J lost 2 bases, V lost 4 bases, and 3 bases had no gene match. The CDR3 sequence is CASSLGTATDTQYF. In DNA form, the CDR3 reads TGTGCCAGCAGCCTAGGGACAGCCACAGATACGCAGTATTTT.

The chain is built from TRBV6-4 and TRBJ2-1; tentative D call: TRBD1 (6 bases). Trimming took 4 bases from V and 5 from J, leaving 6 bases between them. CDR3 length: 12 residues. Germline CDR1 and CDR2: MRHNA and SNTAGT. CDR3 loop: CASSGQDNEQFF. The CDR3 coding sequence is TGTGCCAGCAGTGGACAGGACAATGAGCAGTTCTTC.

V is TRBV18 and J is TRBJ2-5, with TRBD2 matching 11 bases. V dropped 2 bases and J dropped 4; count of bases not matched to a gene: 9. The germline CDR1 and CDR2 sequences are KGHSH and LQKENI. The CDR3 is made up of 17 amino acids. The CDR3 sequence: CASSPELAGATGETQYF. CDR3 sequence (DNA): TGTGCCAGCTCACCAGAACTAGCGGGGGCCACAGGAGAGACCCAGTACTTC.

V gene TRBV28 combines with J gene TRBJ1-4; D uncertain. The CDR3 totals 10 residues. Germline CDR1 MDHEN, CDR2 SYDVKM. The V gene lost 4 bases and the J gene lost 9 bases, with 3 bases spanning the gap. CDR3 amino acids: CASSSKKLFF. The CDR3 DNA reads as TGTGCCAGCAGTTCGAAAAAACTGTTTTTT.

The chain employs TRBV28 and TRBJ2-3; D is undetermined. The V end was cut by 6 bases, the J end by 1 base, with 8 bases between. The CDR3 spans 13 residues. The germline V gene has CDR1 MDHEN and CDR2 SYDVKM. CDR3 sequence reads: CASSPQGTDTQYF. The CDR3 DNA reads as TGTGCCAGCAGCCCTCAAGGCACAGATACGCAGTATTTT.

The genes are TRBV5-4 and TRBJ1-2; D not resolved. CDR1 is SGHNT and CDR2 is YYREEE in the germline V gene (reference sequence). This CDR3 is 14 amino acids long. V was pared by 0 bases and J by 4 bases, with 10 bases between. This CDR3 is CASSLAVEVYGYTF. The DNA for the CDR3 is TGTGCCAGCAGCTTGGCCGTGGAGGTCTATGGCTACACCTTC.

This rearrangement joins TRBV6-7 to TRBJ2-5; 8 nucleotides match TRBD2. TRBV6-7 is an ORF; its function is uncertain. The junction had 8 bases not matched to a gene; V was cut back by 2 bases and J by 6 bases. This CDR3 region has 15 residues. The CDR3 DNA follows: TGTGCCAGCAGTTACCCGGGACTAGACTGTAAGACCCAGTACTTC. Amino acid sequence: CASSYPGLDCKTQYF.